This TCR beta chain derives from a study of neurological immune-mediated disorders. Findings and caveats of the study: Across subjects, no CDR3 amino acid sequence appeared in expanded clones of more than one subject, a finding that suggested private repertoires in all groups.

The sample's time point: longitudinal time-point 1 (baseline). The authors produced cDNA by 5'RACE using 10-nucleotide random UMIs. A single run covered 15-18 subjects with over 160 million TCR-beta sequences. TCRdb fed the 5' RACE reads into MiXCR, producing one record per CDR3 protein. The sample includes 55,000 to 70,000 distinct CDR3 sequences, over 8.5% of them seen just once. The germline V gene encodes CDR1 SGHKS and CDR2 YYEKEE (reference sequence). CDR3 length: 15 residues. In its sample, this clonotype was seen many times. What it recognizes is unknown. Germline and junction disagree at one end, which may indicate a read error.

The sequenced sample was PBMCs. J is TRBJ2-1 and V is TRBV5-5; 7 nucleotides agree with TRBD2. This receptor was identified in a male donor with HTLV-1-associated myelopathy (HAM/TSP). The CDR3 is CVSSLWAGENNEQFF. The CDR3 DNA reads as TGTGTCAGCAGCTTGTGGGCGGGGGAAAACAATGAGCAGTTCTTC.